What follows are 17 T cell receptor beta chains derived from one specimen sequenced in a study of cytomegalovirus exposure and HLA in healthy donors. Some clones are missing from TCRdb's copy, which holds only in-frame ones; the method was immunoSEQ multiplex PCR. The repertoire holds roughly 330,000 clones, with approximately 90% as singletons. Input material: PBMCs. The source of these receptors is a woman aged 25 to 45 in good health and CMV-seropositive.

A remark on this clone: This same CDR3 is encoded by further DNA sequences in the sample. This chain connects TRBV29-1 to TRBJ2-7; 10 bases are a match to TRBD1. The CDR3 consists of 15 residues. J was trimmed by 3 bases and V by 1 base; bases with no gene match: 6. Germline CDR1 and CDR2: SQVTM and ANQGSEA. The CDR3 loop is CSVEAGTGDDYEQYF. CDR3 DNA: TGCAGCGTTGAAGCCGGGACAGGGGATGACTACGAGCAGTACTTC.

The genes are TRBV4-3 and TRBJ2-7, with a tentative D call TRBD1 (6 bases). The CDR3 totals 14 residues. CDR1 is LGHNA and CDR2 is YSLEER in the germline V gene. V lost 3 bases, J lost 4 bases, and 13 bases lay in between. As DNA, the CDR3 is TGCGCCAGCAGCCAGGGTCTCACAGGGTACGAGCAGTACTTC. Protein: CASSQGLTGYEQYF.

Only a few counts were recorded for this clone. V is TRBV4-2 and J is TRBJ2-7; 8 nucleotides agree with TRBD1. Trimming took 0 bases from V and 3 from J; bases not matched to a gene: 7. This CDR3 is built from 16 residues. From germline, CDR1 is LGHNA and CDR2 YNFKEQ. This CDR3 is CASSQDLVQGVYEQYF. CDR3 coding DNA: TGTGCCAGCAGCCAAGATCTCGTACAGGGGGTCTACGAGCAGTACTTC.

The chain links TRBV10-3 to TRBJ2-3; D is undetermined. CDR1 and CDR2 from the germline V gene are ENHRY and SYGVKD. This CDR3 has 15 residues. Deletions cut 11 bases from V and 6 bases from J, with 24 bases between. CDR3 DNA sequence: TGTGCCGTAGCCGGTAGGGAACCTACGTTCGATACGCAGTATTTT. It yields the protein CAVAGREPTFDTQYF.

V gene TRBV30 combines with J gene TRBJ2-7; 7 positions agree with TRBD1. Germline lookup yields CDR1 GTSNPN and CDR2 SVGIG (reference sequence). CDR3 length: 15 amino acids. J lost 3 bases, V lost 4 bases, and 12 bases had no gene match. CDR3 amino acids: CAWNPPGTAFYEQYF. The CDR3 DNA reads as TGTGCCTGGAACCCTCCAGGGACAGCCTTCTACGAGCAGTACTTC. The complete variable domain, with remaining parts taken from reference TRBV30 and TRBJ2-7, reads SQTIHQWPATLVQPVGSPLSLECTVEGTSNPNLYWYRQAAGRGLQLLFYSVGIGQISSEVPQNLSASRPQDRQFILSSKKLLLSDSGFYLCAWNPPGTAFYEQYFGPGTRLTVT.

This chain connects TRBV4-2 to TRBJ2-7, with no clear D. Germline CDR1 is LGHNA and CDR2 is YNFKEQ. Between the trimmed V and J ends, which lost 0 bases and 2 bases, there was a span of 14 bases. The CDR3 runs to 16 residues. Here the CDR3 reads CASSQDLGQSTYEQYF. DNA for the CDR3: TGTGCCAGCAGCCAAGATCTAGGGCAGTCTACCTACGAGCAGTACTTC.

The chain carries TRBV4-1 and TRBJ2-5; TRBD1 agrees at 7 bases. There are 17 residues in the CDR3. V shed 3 bases, J shed 2 bases, and the junction held 12 bases outside the gene matches. Germline V lookup: CDR1 MGHRA, CDR2 YSYEKL. The CDR3 DNA reads as TGCGCCAGCAGCCATCTTTTCCCGGGACAGCCTCAAGAGACCCAGTACTTC. It yields the protein CASSHLFPGQPQETQYF.

The chain links TRBV2 to TRBJ2-2; 10 bases map to TRBD2. The CDR3 has 15 residues. CDR1 is SNHLY and CDR2 is FYNNEI in the germline V gene. The junction had 3 bases not matched to a gene; V was cut back by 1 base and J by 7 bases. The CDR3 region is CASSEVASGGGELFF. The CDR3 DNA reads as TGTGCCAGCAGTGAAGTCGCTAGCGGGGGCGGGGAGCTGTTTTTT.

This chain uses TRBV4-2 with TRBJ1-2; 9 bases are shared with TRBD1. Germline assignment: CDR1 LGHNA and CDR2 YNFKEQ. After removal of 0 bases from V and 5 bases from J, the junction contained 10 bases not matched to a gene. The CDR3 is 17 amino acids. The CDR3 sequence is CASSQDSNNRGRYGYTF. The CDR3 region has the DNA TGTGCCAGCAGCCAAGATTCAAACAACAGGGGGCGATATGGCTACACCTTC.

J is TRBJ1-3 and V is TRBV2; unclear D gene. The CDR3 has 14 residues. Looked up from germline, CDR1 is SNHLY and CDR2 is FYNNEI. Trimming cost V 7 bases and J 1 base, with 11 bases left between them. The CDR3 region is CASKNGRSGNTIYF. CDR3 DNA sequence: TGTGCCAGCAAGAACGGACGGTCTGGAAACACCATATATTTT.

Only one count was recorded for this clone. The rearrangement uses TRBV11-3 and TRBJ2-7, with D perhaps TRBD2 (5 bases). The CDR3 extends over 13 amino acids. From germline, CDR1 is SGHNT and CDR2 YENEEA. The V end was cut by 5 bases, the J end by 6 bases, with 14 bases between. The CDR3 sequence is CASSREAVSEQYF. DNA of the CDR3: TGTGCCAGCAGCCGAGAAGCGGTAAGCGAGCAGTACTTC. Full variable domain (outside the CDR3, taken from reference TRBV11-3 and TRBJ2-7): EAGVVQSPRYKIIEKKQPVAFWCNPISGHNTLYWYLQNLGQGPELLIRYENEEAVDDSQLPKDRFSAERLKGVDSTLKIQPAELGDSAVYLCASSREAVSEQYFGPGTRLTVT.

The chain employs TRBV30 and TRBJ2-1, with a tentative D call TRBD1 (6 bases). CDR3 length: 14 amino acids. The V and J ends lost 5 bases and 4 bases respectively, with 15 bases between them. Germline loops: CDR1 GTSNPN, CDR2 SVGIG (reference sequence). CDR3 nucleotides: TGTGCCTGGTCCGGGACAACCTCATACAATGAGCAGTTCTTC. This gives the protein CAWSGTTSYNEQFF.

CDR3 DNA: TGTGCCAGCACCGCGAGGGGGAACACAGATACGCAGTATTTT. This translates into CASTARGNTDTQYF. The genes are TRBV9 and TRBJ2-3; the D gene is possibly TRBD1 (6 bases). CDR3 length: 14 residues. Looked up from germline, CDR1 is SGDLS and CDR2 is YYNGEE. The germline V and J ends were trimmed by 6 bases and 2 bases, with 13 bases remaining between them.

This rearrangement joins TRBV11-2 to TRBJ2-1, with TRBD2 identical over 7 bases. The trim removed 4 bases at V and 4 bases at J, leaving 4 bases unmatched. The CDR3 is 14 amino acids. Germline V gene data show CDR1 as SGHAT and CDR2 as FQNNGV. The CDR3 loop is CASSSRRGYNEQFF. In nucleotides, the CDR3 is TGTGCCAGCAGCTCAAGGCGGGGGTACAATGAGCAGTTCTTC.

The chain links TRBV7-2 to TRBJ2-3; 7 bases fit TRBD2. This CDR3 is built from 15 residues. Germline V CDR1 and CDR2: SGHTA, FQGNSA. V was pared by 3 bases and J by 2 bases, with 5 bases of the junction left unmatched. CDR3 coding DNA: TGTGCCAGCAGCTTGAGGGACTACTTCACAGATACGCAGTATTTT. It specifies CASSLRDYFTDTQYF.

Here the CDR3 reads CASSRTSGGFTDTQYF. The CDR3 nucleotides read TGTGCCAGCAGTCGGACTAGCGGGGGTTTCACAGATACGCAGTATTTT. The V gene is TRBV28, the J gene TRBJ2-3, with TRBD2 identical over 13 bases. The V segment lost 5 bases and the J segment 2 bases; nucleotides outside the gene matches: 4. The CDR3 has 16 amino acids. Per germline, CDR1 MDHEN and CDR2 SYDVKM.

The genes are TRBV27 and TRBJ2-7; D is unclear. This CDR3 comprises 14 residues. Trimming took off 3 bases at V and 0 bases at J, with 9 bases between the two ends. Germline V CDR1 and CDR2: MNHEY, SMNVEV (reference sequence). The CDR3 loop is CASSFDISSYEQYF. In nucleotides, the CDR3 is TGTGCCAGCAGTTTTGACATCAGCTCCTACGAGCAGTACTTC.